The 16 T cell receptor beta chains below all came from one sample that was sequenced in a study of T cells in Graves' hyperthyroidism and ophthalmopathy. There were TCR beta CDR3 regions amplified from RNA transcripts. Carried out on the TCR CDR3, a first-round RT-PCR used the HTBI primer set. TCRdb fed the multiplex PCR reads into MiXCR, producing one record per CDR3 protein. The table includes 700,000 or so distinct CDR3 sequences, about 16% detected once. The sample consisted of blood. The receptors come from a man between 18 and 29 years old with Graves' hyperthyroidism.

This clonotype was seen only a few times. The V gene is TRBV10-3, the J gene TRBJ2-5; 7 nucleotides line up with TRBD2. This CDR3 has 14 amino acids. V lost 0 bases to trimming and J lost 4 bases; unmatched junction nucleotides: 2. The germline CDR1 and CDR2 sequences are ENHRY and SYGVKD. Here the CDR3 DNA reads TGTGCCATCAGTGAGTCATTAGCGGGAGAGACCCAGTACTTC. It specifies CAISESLAGETQYF.

The chain has TRBV5-1 and TRBJ2-1, with 8 bases identical to TRBD2. The ends lost 3 bases at V and 4 bases at J; junction bases unmatched: 21. CDR3 length: 20 residues. Germline V CDR1 and CDR2: SGHRS, YFSETQ. Here the CDR3 DNA reads TGCGCCAGCAGCTGGGGGGCCCCCGGAGGGTCTAGCGGGTCGTACAATGAGCAGTTCTTC. Translated: CASSWGAPGGSSGSYNEQFF.

V and J are TRBV28 and TRBJ1-2; D remains unclear. Between the trimmed V and J ends, which lost 8 bases and 0 bases, there was a span of 19 bases. This CDR3 contains 16 residues. Germline assignment: CDR1 MDHEN and CDR2 SYDVKM. CDR3 in amino acids: CASALLTRPANYGYTF. CDR3 coding DNA: TGTGCCAGCGCCCTCCTAACCCGACCCGCTAACTATGGCTACACCTTC.

This clonotype has a count of ten or more. The CDR3 protein is CSALGRSETQYF. CDR3 nucleotide sequence: TGCAGTGCCCTGGGGCGGTCAGAGACCCAGTACTTC. The chain uses TRBV20-1 and TRBJ2-5; D may be TRBD1 (5 bases). This CDR3 is 12 amino acids long. Trimming stripped 6 bases from V and 4 bases from J, with 12 bases between. CDR1 and CDR2 (germline): DFQATT, SNEGSKA (reference sequence).

This sequence joins TRBV14 and TRBJ2-1, with 10 bases lining up with TRBD2. Trimming took 3 bases from V and 10 from J; bases not matched to a gene: 12. Per the germline V gene, CDR1 is SGHDN and CDR2 is FVKESK. CDR3 size: 16 residues. The CDR3 reads CASSQRTSGAGGEQFF. The CDR3 DNA is TGTGCCAGCAGCCAGAGGACTAGCGGAGCCGGTGGGGAGCAGTTCTTC.

This clonotype was seen at least ten times. The rearrangement joins TRBV6-1 to TRBJ2-1; 7 bases are shared with TRBD1. V shed 2 bases, J shed 3 bases, and the junction held 4 bases outside the gene matches. Germline loops: CDR1 MNHNS, CDR2 SASEGT. The CDR3 consists of 15 residues. CDR3 loop: CASSEPGTVYNEQFF. Written as DNA, the CDR3 is TGTGCCAGCAGTGAACCCGGGACAGTCTACAATGAGCAGTTCTTC.

This clonotype has more than one count but fewer than ten. The rearrangement joins TRBV20-1 to TRBJ1-1, with 8 bases that match TRBD1. V gave up 6 bases and J gave up 0 bases; unmatched junction bases: 0. Germline V lookup: CDR1 DFQATT, CDR2 SNEGSKA (reference sequence). The CDR3 extends over 12 amino acids. In nucleotides, the CDR3 is TGCAGTGCGGGACAGGTGAACACTGAAGCTTTCTTT. It specifies CSAGQVNTEAFF.

A few counts support this clonotype. The J gene is TRBJ2-3, the V gene TRBV28; TRBD2 aligns across 8 bases. V lost 5 bases to trimming and J lost 2 bases; unmatched junction nucleotides: 6. The CDR3 has 15 amino acids. Germline-derived CDR1 and CDR2 are MDHEN and SYDVKM. The CDR3 loop reads CASSGVAGHTDTQYF. In DNA form, the CDR3 reads TGTGCCAGCAGTGGCGTAGCGGGACACACAGATACGCAGTATTTT.

This clonotype occurred a few times. V gene TRBV28 combines with J gene TRBJ1-5; the D is unclear. CDR1 is MDHEN and CDR2 is SYDVKM in the germline V gene. V gave up 5 bases and J gave up 8 bases, with 10 bases separating them. This CDR3 has 12 residues. This CDR3 reads CASSPQFEPQHF. CDR3 sequence (DNA): TGTGCCAGCAGTCCCCAATTTGAGCCCCAGCATTTT.

About this clonotype itself: Given a much more abundant clone one base away, this may be a read error. The V gene is TRBV6-1, the J gene TRBJ1-2; no definite D call. CDR3 length: 13 residues. CDR1 and CDR2 (germline): MNHNS, SASEGT. In DNA, the CDR3 is TGTGCCAGCAGACAAAACAGTAACTATGGCTACATCTTC. Translating it yields CASRQNSNYGYIF.

In its sample, this clonotype was seen many times. This chain connects TRBV7-3 to TRBJ2-1, with 13 bases that match TRBD2. Germline CDR1 SGHTA, CDR2 FQGTGA. The CDR3 is made up of 15 amino acids. With V trimmed by 5 bases and J by 5 bases, 3 bases remained unmatched. The DNA for the CDR3 is TGTGCCAGCAGCCGGACTAGCGGGAGCAACAATGAGCAGTTCTTC. Protein sequence: CASSRTSGSNNEQFF.

There are a few counts of this clonotype. The CDR3 loop reads CASSFETGATNTGELFF. CDR3 sequence (DNA): TGTGCCAGCAGCTTCGAAACAGGGGCTACTAACACCGGGGAGCTGTTTTTT. The rearrangement links TRBV11-2 to TRBJ2-2; 7 bases are shared with TRBD1. The V gene's germline CDR1 is SGHAT and CDR2 FQNNGV. With V trimmed by 3 bases and J by 2 bases, 9 bases remained unmatched. The CDR3 contains 17 residues.

In its sample, this clonotype was seen many times. The chain links TRBV7-2 to TRBJ1-1; D call uncertain. The germline V gene has CDR1 SGHTA and CDR2 FQGNSA. The CDR3 length is 13 residues. V dropped 4 bases and J dropped 1 base, with 7 bases sitting between them. Here the CDR3 DNA reads TGTGCCAGCAGCTCAAATAGGAACACTGAAGCTTTCTTT. As protein: CASSSNRNTEAFF.

This clonotype was detected only a few times. The rearrangement joins TRBV6-2 or TRBV6-3 to TRBJ2-7; 8 bases line up with TRBD1. The CDR3 extends over 15 amino acids. V was pared by 6 bases and J by 0 bases, with 7 bases of the junction left unmatched. Germline CDR1 and CDR2: MNHEY and SVGEGT. The CDR3 region is CASSPQGAISYEQYF. CDR3 sequence (DNA): TGTGCCAGCAGCCCCCAGGGGGCTATCTCCTACGAGCAGTACTTC.

This clonotype was observed a few times. The conserved phenylalanine or tryptophan normally closing the CDR3 is absent here, so this likely arose from a read error. The chain recombines TRBV28 with TRBJ2-1; 7 positions agree with TRBD1. V dropped 5 bases and J dropped 2; count of bases not matched to a gene: 3. Germline CDR1 MDHEN, CDR2 SYDVKM. This CDR3 contains 14 residues. This CDR3 is CASSKTGTYNEQFS. The DNA for the CDR3 is TGTGCCAGCAGTAAGACAGGGACCTACAATGAGCAGTTCTCC.

This clonotype was observed many times. The chain combines TRBV19 with TRBJ2-7; 7 bases map to TRBD2. CDR1 and CDR2 from the germline V gene are LNHDA and SQIVND (reference sequence). V shed 4 bases, J shed 5 bases, and the junction held 8 bases outside the gene matches. This CDR3 comprises 14 residues. CDR3 region: CASSRSRAGDEQYF. The CDR3 DNA is TGTGCCAGTAGTAGAAGCAGGGCGGGAGACGAGCAGTACTTC.